This T cell receptor beta chain was observed in a study of T cells in Graves' hyperthyroidism and ophthalmopathy. Study-wide points: Onset of ophthalmopathy came a median approximately 6.5 months after the model predicted it.

This CDR3 spans 13 amino acids. The V and J ends lost 6 bases and 6 bases, in that order; junction bases with no gene match: 4. Germline CDR1 is MNHNS and CDR2 is SASEGT. This clonotype appeared many times. What it recognizes is unknown. Lactation, pregnancy, other autoimmune disease or uncontrolled infection excluded patients. Orbital computed tomography and thyroid ultrasound, together with serum TRAb and thyroxine and clinical symptoms, were used for diagnoses. Researchers amplified the TCR beta CDR3 regions from RNA transcripts. HTBI primers drove first-round RT-PCR of the TCR CDR3. MiXCR, applied by TCRdb to the multiplex PCR reads, yields one record per CDR3 protein. The sample includes 85,000 to 110,000 distinct CDR3 sequences, over 45% of them seen just once.

This sequence was found in a man aged 35 to 55 with Graves' hyperthyroidism. Sequenced sample: blood. The V gene is TRBV6-1, the J gene TRBJ2-7, with 11 bases that match TRBD1. CDR3 nucleotides: TGTGCCAGCAGAGGACAGGGGGCGTTCGAGCAGTACTTC. It encodes CASRGQGAFEQYF.